This T cell receptor beta chain was recovered during a study of blood T cell repertoires in COVID-19. Study-wide background: Acute-phase and convalescent COVID-19 samples originated in the United States, Italy and Spain. PBMCs, B-cell-depleted T cells, or T cells were the source of the cDNA or gDNA that made up the material.

This CDR3 spans 12 amino acids. Trimming cost V 10 bases and J 1 base, with 10 bases left between them. Enrolment of Seattle patients took place during active infection, and they were followed longitudinally. Authors' data handling: Nucleated cell counts were estimated from reference gene primer amplification. Sequencing was performed with immunoSEQ multiplex PCR; in TCRdb, only in-frame clones are kept and a portion is missing. D and trimming were read from the DNA, whereas the V and J calls and clone size are those reported in that table. The sample consists of around 370,000 clones, more than 75% of them appearing once.

The receptor was derived from a woman aged 50 to 60 with COVID-19, enrolled during active disease. The rearrangement uses TRBV12-3 or TRBV12-4 and TRBJ1-1; D is uncertain. Specimen: peripheral blood. CDR3 residues: CAIRRSNTEAFF. The CDR3 nucleotides are TGTGCCATCAGGAGATCGAACACTGAAGCTTTCTTT.